This TCR beta chain was profiled in a study of spatial heterogeneity in lung cancer. Study overall: A unique TCR and UMI combination showed up more than ten times in raw reads, on average.

This clonotype showed up many times. Each TCR cDNA molecule bore a unique molecular identifier. Via MiXCR, TCRdb re-called the 5' RACE reads, giving one row per CDR3 protein. The repertoire includes about 20,000 distinct CDR3 sequences, approximately 5.8% of them detected once, and roughly 35% sits in the top ten. The sample's time point: sample taken at primary tumor resection. Unsorted whole RNA of tumor, nontumor lung or frozen PBMC was sequenced. This clonotype was obtained from a male donor with early-stage non-small cell lung cancer. Sequencing used PBMCs, obtained at surgery.

In DNA, the CDR3 is TGTGCCAGCAGCTCCCCAAGGTCCGGAGATACGCAGTATTTT. This gives the protein CASSSPRSGDTQYF. V and J are TRBV11-3 and TRBJ2-3, with D uncertain. This CDR3 spans 14 amino acids. Germline V gives CDR1 SGHNT, CDR2 YENEEA. Trimming cost V 4 bases and J 5 bases, with 13 bases left between them.